A single sample gave rise to the 19 T cell receptor beta chains below, sequenced in a study of blood T cell repertoires in COVID-19. Libraries were prepared by immunoSEQ multiplex PCR; TCRdb keeps only in-frame clonotypes and omits some of them. The sample holds 200,000 to 250,000 clones; 65% to 85% are singletons and the top ten take 10%. Sequences were obtained from peripheral blood. These receptors all stem from a woman aged 80 or older with acute or convalescent COVID-19.

This chain joins TRBV3-1 (or the pseudogene TRBV3-2) and TRBJ2-7; perhaps TRBD2 as D (5 bases). Germline V gene sequence: CDR1 LGHDT, CDR2 YNNKEL (reference sequence). With 2 bases removed from V and 3 bases from J, the gap between germline ends came to 11 bases. The CDR3 covers 14 residues. CDR3 loop: CASSQLRGDYEQYF. In DNA form, the CDR3 reads TGTGCCAGCAGCCAACTCCGGGGTGACTACGAGCAGTACTTC.

CDR3: CASSYSLFSRYTEAFF. The CDR3 bases are TGTGCCAGCAGTTACTCGTTATTTTCTCGGTACACTGAAGCTTTCTTT. The rearrangement uses TRBV6-2 or TRBV6-3 and TRBJ1-1; D call uncertain. Germline lookup yields CDR1 MNHEY and CDR2 SVGEGT. The CDR3 contains 16 residues. V was pared by 0 bases and J by 3 bases, with 14 bases between.

This clone appeared once. The V gene is TRBV6-5, the J gene TRBJ2-7; 7 bases match TRBD1. The CDR3 runs 13 residues. The trim removed 7 bases at V and 3 bases at J, leaving 6 bases unmatched. The germline gives CDR1 MNHEY, CDR2 SVGAGI. The CDR3 nucleotides are TGTGCCAGCACCGCGACAGGGTTCTACGAGCAGTACTTC. It yields the protein CASTATGFYEQYF.

CDR3 region: CASRHTYEQYF. CDR3 DNA: TGTGCCAGTAGGCACACCTACGAGCAGTACTTC. This rearrangement joins TRBV19 to TRBJ2-7; no reliable D call. V lost 6 bases and J lost 2, with 5 bases in between. CDR1 LNHDA and CDR2 SQIVND come from the germline V gene (reference sequence). The CDR3 is 11 amino acids. The whole variable domain, filled in from reference TRBV19 and TRBJ2-7, reads DGGITQSPKYLFRKEGQNVTLSCEQNLNHDAMYWYRQDPGQGLRLIYYSQIVNDFQKGDIAEGYSVSREKKESFPLTVTSAQKNPTAFYLCASRHTYEQYFGPGTRLTVT.

V and J are TRBV11-2 and TRBJ1-2; 8 bases fit TRBD1. Germline CDR1 is SGHAT and CDR2 is FQNNGV. The junction had 0 bases not matched to a gene; V was cut back by 1 base and J by 2 bases. This CDR3 comprises 14 residues. In nucleotides, the CDR3 is TGTGCCAGCAGCTTAGGACAGGGGAACTATGGCTACACCTTC. This translates into CASSLGQGNYGYTF.

The rearrangement joins TRBV30 to TRBJ1-5, with D perhaps TRBD1 (6 bases). From germline, CDR1 is GTSNPN and CDR2 SVGIG (reference sequence). This CDR3 contains 14 residues. V was shortened by 3 bases and J by 7 bases, with 16 bases between the two germline ends. The CDR3 here is CAWRGGGAWQPQHF. In nucleotides, the CDR3 is TGTGCCTGGAGAGGGGGGGGTGCTTGGCAGCCCCAGCATTTT.

The CDR3 here is CACVSASGGHQPQHF. Written as DNA, the CDR3 is TGTGCCTGTGTGTCGGCTAGCGGGGGCCATCAGCCCCAGCATTTT. The chain joins TRBV19 to TRBJ1-5; possible D gene TRBD1, 6 bases. The CDR3 is made up of 15 amino acids. Germline V gene data show CDR1 as LNHDA and CDR2 as SQIVND (reference sequence). Trimming cost V 11 bases and J 5 bases, with 22 bases left between them.

This sequence joins TRBV7-2 and TRBJ2-1; 12 nucleotides match TRBD2. This CDR3 contains 14 residues. V shed 5 bases and J 7 bases; nucleotides not matched to a gene: 3. The germline V gene encodes CDR1 SGHTA and CDR2 FQGNSA. CDR3 sequence: CASSKTSGSNEQFF. Written as DNA, the CDR3 is TGTGCCAGCAGCAAGACTAGCGGGAGTAATGAGCAGTTCTTC.

This clone has only one observation. The chain recombines TRBV27 with TRBJ2-7; 8 positions agree with TRBD1. This CDR3 comprises 12 residues. Germline CDR1 is MNHEY and CDR2 is SMNVEV (reference sequence). The junction had 3 bases not matched to a gene; V was cut back by 5 bases and J by 6 bases. CDR3 in amino acids: CASSKTGVEQYF. The CDR3 DNA follows: TGTGCCAGCAGTAAGACAGGGGTCGAGCAGTACTTC.

The chain is built from TRBV29-1 and TRBJ1-5, with D possibly matching TRBD1 (6 bases). CDR3 length equals 13 residues. The germline V gene has CDR1 SQVTM and CDR2 ANQGSEA. V dropped 4 bases and J dropped 6 bases, with 13 bases sitting between them. CDR3 in DNA: TGCAGCGTTGGGGGGGGCAGGGGTCAGCCCCAGCATTTT. This encodes CSVGGGRGQPQHF. The full variable domain, in which reference TRBV29-1 and TRBJ1-5 provide the parts outside the CDR3, is SAVISQKPSRDICQRGTSLTIQCQVDSQVTMMFWYRQQPGQSLTLIATANQGSEATYESGFVIDKFPISRPNLTFSTLTVSNMSPEDSSIYLCSVGGGRGQPQHFGDGTRLSIL.

This chain links TRBV19 with TRBJ2-7; 10 nucleotides line up with TRBD1. V lost 4 bases, J lost 5 bases, and 5 bases stayed unmatched. The CDR3 totals 14 residues. Germline lookup yields CDR1 LNHDA and CDR2 SQIVND (reference sequence). The CDR3 here is CASSTGTGEDEQYF. The CDR3 DNA sequence: TGTGCCAGTAGTACTGGGACAGGGGAGGACGAGCAGTACTTC.

The CDR3 DNA is TGTGCCAGCAGTGAAGAGTTAGCGGGGACTGCGGAGACCCAGTACTTC. Its protein is CASSEELAGTAETQYF. The chain links TRBV2 to TRBJ2-5; TRBD2 matches 8 bases. Germline-derived CDR1 and CDR2 are SNHLY and FYNNEI. After removal of 1 base from V and 5 bases from J, the junction contained 9 bases not matched to a gene. This CDR3 is built from 16 residues.

The chain carries TRBV7-8 and TRBJ1-6; 7 positions match TRBD1. This CDR3 spans 13 amino acids. Losses at the gene ends were 3 bases for V and 10 bases for J; bases not matched to a gene: 3. Per germline, CDR1 SGHVS and CDR2 FQNEAQ. CDR3 nucleotide sequence: TGTGCCAGCAGCTTCGACAGGGACTCACCCCTCCACTTT. It specifies CASSFDRDSPLHF.

V usage is TRBV3-1 (or the pseudogene TRBV3-2) and J usage is TRBJ1-4; TRBD1 is a possible D gene (5 bases). CDR1 and CDR2 from the germline V gene are LGHDT and YNNKEL (reference sequence). Trimming stripped 0 bases from V and 7 bases from J, with 12 bases between. The CDR3 covers 15 residues. The CDR3 sequence is CASSQEIGGSEKLFF. The CDR3 DNA sequence: TGTGCCAGCAGCCAAGAGATCGGGGGGTCTGAAAAACTGTTTTTT.

The V gene is TRBV6-5, the J gene TRBJ1-1; 9 bases align to TRBD1. With V trimmed by 6 bases and J by 7 bases, 9 bases remained unmatched. This CDR3 has 14 residues. CDR1 is MNHEY and CDR2 is SVGAGI in the germline V gene. The CDR3 protein is CASSRGRDRDEAFF. The CDR3 nucleotides are TGTGCCAGCAGCCGCGGCCGGGACAGGGATGAAGCTTTCTTT.

The chain employs TRBV11-3 and TRBJ2-5; D gene uncertain. This CDR3 has 16 residues. CDR1 is SGHNT, CDR2 YENEEA, per germline. Deletions cut 0 bases from V and 1 base from J, with 12 bases between. The CDR3 DNA reads as TGTGCCAGCAGCTTAGATGGGTCCCAGGCCCAAGAGACCCAGTACTTC. This gives the protein CASSLDGSQAQETQYF.

The chain links TRBV21-1 to TRBJ1-5; TRBD1 was called by the table and not checked on the DNA. TRBV21-1 is flagged as a pseudogene. The CDR3 length is 14 residues. In DNA, the CDR3 is TGTGCCAGCAGCCAACGACAGGGCAATCAGCCCCAGCATTTT. Translated: CASSQRQGNQPQHF.

This clone was seen only a few times. This sequence joins TRBV5-1 and TRBJ1-4; D not resolved. The CDR3 totals 15 residues. V lost 0 bases, J lost 7 bases, and 13 bases lay in between. Germline loops: CDR1 SGHRS, CDR2 YFSETQ. The CDR3 bases are TGCGCCAGCAGCTTGGAACATGGGCGGGGTGAAAAACTGTTTTTT. Its translation is CASSLEHGRGEKLFF.

The gene calls are TRBV5-1 and TRBJ2-5, with 7 bases identical to TRBD2. The CDR3 has 15 residues. The germline CDR1 and CDR2 sequences are SGHRS and YFSETQ. V lost 0 bases to trimming and J lost 5 bases; unmatched junction nucleotides: 7. CDR3 DNA: TGCGCCAGCAGCTTGGCGGGGGGATCAGGGGAGACCCAGTACTTC. The encoded protein is CASSLAGGSGETQYF.